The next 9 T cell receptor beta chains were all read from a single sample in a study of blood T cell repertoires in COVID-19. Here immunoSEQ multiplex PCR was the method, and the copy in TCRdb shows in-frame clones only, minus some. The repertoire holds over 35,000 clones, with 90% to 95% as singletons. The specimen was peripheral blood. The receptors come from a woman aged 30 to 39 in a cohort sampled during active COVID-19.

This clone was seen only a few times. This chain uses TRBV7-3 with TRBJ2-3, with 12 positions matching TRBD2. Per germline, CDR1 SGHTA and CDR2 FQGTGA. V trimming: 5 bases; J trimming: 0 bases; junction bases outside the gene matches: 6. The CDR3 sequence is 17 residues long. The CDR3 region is CASSPRTSGASTDTQYF. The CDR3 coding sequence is TGTGCCAGCAGCCCACGGACTAGCGGGGCTAGCACAGATACGCAGTATTTT.

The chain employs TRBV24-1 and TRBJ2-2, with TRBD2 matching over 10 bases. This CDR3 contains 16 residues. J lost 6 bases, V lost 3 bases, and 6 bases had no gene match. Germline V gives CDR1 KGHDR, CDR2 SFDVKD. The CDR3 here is CATSDNSGRAAGELFF. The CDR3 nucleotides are TGTGCCACCAGTGATAACAGCGGGAGGGCCGCCGGGGAGCTGTTTTTT.

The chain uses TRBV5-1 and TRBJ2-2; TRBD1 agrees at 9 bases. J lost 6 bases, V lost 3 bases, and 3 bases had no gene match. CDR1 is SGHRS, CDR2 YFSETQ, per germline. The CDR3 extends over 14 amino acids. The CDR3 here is CASSSTGGPGELFF. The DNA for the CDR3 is TGCGCCAGCAGCTCTACAGGGGGCCCCGGGGAGCTGTTTTTT.

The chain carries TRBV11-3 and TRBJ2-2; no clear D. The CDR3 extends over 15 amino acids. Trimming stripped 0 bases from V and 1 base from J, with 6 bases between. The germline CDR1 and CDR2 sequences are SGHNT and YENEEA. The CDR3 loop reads CASSLDGGNTGELFF. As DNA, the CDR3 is TGTGCCAGCAGCTTAGATGGCGGGAACACCGGGGAGCTGTTTTTT.

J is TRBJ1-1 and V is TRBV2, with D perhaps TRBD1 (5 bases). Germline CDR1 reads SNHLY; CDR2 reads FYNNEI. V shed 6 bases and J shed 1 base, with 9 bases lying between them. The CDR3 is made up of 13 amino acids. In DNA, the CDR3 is TGTGCCAGCAGGCGGAGGGGGAACACTGAAGCTTTCTTT. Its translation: CASRRRGNTEAFF.

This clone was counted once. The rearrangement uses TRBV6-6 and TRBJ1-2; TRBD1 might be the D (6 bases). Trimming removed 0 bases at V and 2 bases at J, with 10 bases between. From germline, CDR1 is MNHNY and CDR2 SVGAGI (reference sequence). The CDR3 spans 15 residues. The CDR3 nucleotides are TGTGCCAGCAGTTACTCTGGGGGGGCGAACTATGGCTACACCTTC. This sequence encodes CASSYSGGANYGYTF.

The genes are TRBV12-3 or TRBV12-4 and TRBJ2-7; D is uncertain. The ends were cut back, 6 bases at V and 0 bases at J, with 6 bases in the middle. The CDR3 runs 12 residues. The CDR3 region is CASSPSSYEQYF. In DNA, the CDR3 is TGTGCCAGCAGCCCGAGCTCCTACGAGCAGTACTTC.

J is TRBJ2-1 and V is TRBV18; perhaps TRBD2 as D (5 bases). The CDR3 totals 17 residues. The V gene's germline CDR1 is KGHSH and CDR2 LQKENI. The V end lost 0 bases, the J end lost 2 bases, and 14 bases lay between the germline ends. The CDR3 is CASSPPKAGLPYNEQFF. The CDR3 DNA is TGTGCCAGCTCACCACCGAAGGCGGGCCTACCCTACAATGAGCAGTTCTTC. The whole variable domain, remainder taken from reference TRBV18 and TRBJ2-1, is NAGVMQNPRHLVRRRGQEARLRCSPMKGHSHVYWYRQLPEEGLKFMVYLQKENIIDESGMPKERFSAEFPKEGPSILRIQQVVRGDSAAYFCASSPPKAGLPYNEQFFGPGTRLTVL.

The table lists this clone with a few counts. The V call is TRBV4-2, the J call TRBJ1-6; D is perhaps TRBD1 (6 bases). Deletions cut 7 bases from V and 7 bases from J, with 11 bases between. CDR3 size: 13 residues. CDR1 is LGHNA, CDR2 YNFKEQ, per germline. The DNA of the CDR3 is TGTGCCAGCAACCGTGACAGGAATTCACCCCTCCACTTT. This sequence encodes CASNRDRNSPLHF.